Listed below are T cell receptor beta chains from one sample, sequenced in a study of identical twins. MiXCR, run by TCRdb on the 5' RACE reads, gives a single entry per CDR3 protein. The repertoire holds approximately 500,000 distinct CDR3 sequences, with less than 25% as singletons. The same sample was also used in a study of T cells expressing NK-cell markers.

The sequenced sample was CD4+ T cells sorted from blood. These receptors all come from a woman between 18 and 29 years old in good health. Both conserved end residues are part of each CDR3. The D gene is left open where the match is weak. The size entry is marked missing in some rows and otherwise reads once, few, many or a size class.

TRBV20-1	TRBD1	TRBJ2-5	many	CSVAGGNLQETQYF	TGCAGTGTGGCAGGGGGTAACCTTCAAGAGACCCAGTACTTC
TRBV5-1	TRBD1	TRBJ1-1	few	CASSWGWGTGETNTEAFF	TGCGCCAGCAGCTGGGGTTGGGGGACAGGGGAGACGAACACTGAAGCTTTCTTT
TRBV4-3	.	TRBJ2-7	few	CASSRGQGGEQYF	TGCGCCAGCAGTCGAGGGCAAGGAGGCGAGCAGTACTTC
TRBV4-3	.	TRBJ2-1	many	CASSLTVYNEQFF	TGCGCCAGCAGCCTCACAGTCTACAATGAGCAGTTCTTC
TRBV29-1	TRBD2	TRBJ2-7	.	CSVRLAGLDEQYF	TGCAGCGTCCGACTAGCGGGACTCGACGAGCAGTACTTC
TRBV24-1	.	TRBJ2-1	.	CATSAGWGEQFF	TGTGCCACCAGCGCCGGTTGGGGTGAGCAGTTCTTC
TRBV11-1	TRBD2	TRBJ2-7	.	CASSPTSGTYEQYF	TGTGCCAGCAGCCCGACTAGCGGAACCTACGAGCAGTACTTC
TRBV5-1	TRBD1	TRBJ1-4	few	CASSAGTGEKLFF	TGCGCCAGCAGCGCTGGGACAGGTGAAAAACTGTTTTTT
TRBV24-1	.	TRBJ2-1	few	CATSDSYNEQFF	TGTGCCACCTCAGACAGCTACAATGAGCAGTTCTTC
TRBV3-1	.	TRBJ2-7	.	CASSPELDISSYEQYF	TGTGCCAGCAGCCCCGAACTAGACATCAGCTCCTACGAGCAGTACTTC
TRBV27	.	TRBJ1-5	many	CASRQGRTNSNQPQHF	TGTGCCAGCAGACAAGGACGTACGAATAGCAATCAGCCCCAGCATTTT
TRBV20-1	TRBD2	TRBJ2-3	.	CSARVLAGGTDTQYF	TGCAGTGCTAGAGTTCTAGCGGGTGGCACAGATACGCAGTATTTT
TRBV6-1	.	TRBJ1-1	.	CASSDKFMNTEAFF	TGTGCCAGCAGCGACAAGTTCATGAACACTGAAGCTTTCTTT
TRBV5-1	TRBD1	TRBJ2-7	.	CASSSGTGGQEQYF	TGCGCCAGCAGCTCCGGGACAGGGGGCCAAGAGCAGTACTTC
TRBV21-1	.	TRBJ2-3	.	CASGQGTGGNTDTQYF	TGTGCCAGCGGGCAGGGCACAGGGGGGAACACAGATACGCAGTATTTT
TRBV20-1	.	TRBJ1-2	few	CSATPGATRGYTF	TGCAGTGCCACCCCCGGGGCCACGAGGGGCTACACCTTC
TRBV20-1	.	TRBJ2-5	few	CSARSGRETQYF	TGCAGTGCTAGATCTGGGCGAGAGACCCAGTACTTC
TRBV24-1	.	TRBJ2-3	.	CATSVGAEEMQYF	TGTGCCACCAGCGTGGGGGCAGAAGAAATGCAGTATTTT
TRBV20-1	.	TRBJ2-1	.	CSARGLGGLNEQFF	TGCAGTGCTAGGGGTTTGGGGGGGCTGAATGAGCAGTTCTTC
TRBV11-2	.	TRBJ2-4	once	CASSDTGLGIQYF	TGTGCCAGCAGCGATACAGGTCTCGGCATTCAGTACTTC
TRBV20-1	.	TRBJ2-1	.	CSARKSGNEQFF	TGCAGTGCTAGAAAATCGGGAAATGAGCAGTTCTTC
TRBV5-6	.	TRBJ2-7	few	CASSPTDPYEQYF	TGTGCCAGCAGCCCGACAGACCCCTACGAGCAGTACTTC
TRBV6-1	.	TRBJ1-2	few	CASSRGRENYGYTF	TGTGCCAGCAGCCGGGGCCGAGAGAACTATGGCTACACCTTC
TRBV14	.	TRBJ2-7	few	CASSSGDRTIHEQYF	TGTGCCAGCAGTAGCGGGGACAGGACGATCCACGAGCAGTACTTC
TRBV20-1	.	TRBJ1-2	few	CSAGEGYGYTF	TGCAGTGCTGGGGAAGGCTATGGCTACACCTTC
TRBV10-3	TRBD2	TRBJ2-1	.	CAISDPSGISSYNEQFF	TGTGCCATCAGTGACCCCAGCGGGATTAGCTCCTACAATGAGCAGTTCTTC